Here is one T cell receptor beta chain with its context. The sample belongs to a study of cytomegalovirus exposure and HLA in healthy donors. In germline, CDR1 is MGHRA, CDR2 YSYEKL. V lost 4 bases, J lost 4 bases, and 10 bases lay in between. The CDR3 is 13 residues long. It was with 60 Vbeta and 13 Jbeta primers that the PCR ran. Libraries were prepared by immunoSEQ multiplex PCR; TCRdb keeps only in-frame clonotypes and omits some of them. The sample includes roughly 200,000 clones, approximately 79% of them seen just once. The source material was PBMCs. This TCR came from a girl under 18 in good health and CMV-seropositive. The chain couples TRBV4-1 to TRBJ1-1; D ambiguous. CDR3 nucleotides: TGCGCCAGCAGCCCACGAGGCTCCACTGAAGCTTTCTTT. Translating gives CASSPRGSTEAFF.